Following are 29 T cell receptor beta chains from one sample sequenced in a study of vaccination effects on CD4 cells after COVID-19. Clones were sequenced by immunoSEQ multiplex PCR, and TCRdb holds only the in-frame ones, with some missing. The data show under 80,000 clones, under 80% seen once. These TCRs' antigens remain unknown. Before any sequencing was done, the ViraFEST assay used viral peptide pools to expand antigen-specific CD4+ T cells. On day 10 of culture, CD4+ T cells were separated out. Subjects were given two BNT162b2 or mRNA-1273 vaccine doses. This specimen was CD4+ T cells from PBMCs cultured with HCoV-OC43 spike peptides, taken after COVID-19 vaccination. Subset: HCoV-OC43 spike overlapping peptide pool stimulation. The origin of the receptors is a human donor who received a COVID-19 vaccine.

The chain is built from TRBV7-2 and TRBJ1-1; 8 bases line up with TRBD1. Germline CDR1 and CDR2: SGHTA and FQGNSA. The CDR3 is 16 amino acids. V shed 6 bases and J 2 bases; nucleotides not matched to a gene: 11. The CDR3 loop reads CASSFTGGGLNTEAFF. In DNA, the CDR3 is TGTGCCAGCAGTTTTACAGGGGGTGGACTAAACACTGAAGCTTTCTTT.

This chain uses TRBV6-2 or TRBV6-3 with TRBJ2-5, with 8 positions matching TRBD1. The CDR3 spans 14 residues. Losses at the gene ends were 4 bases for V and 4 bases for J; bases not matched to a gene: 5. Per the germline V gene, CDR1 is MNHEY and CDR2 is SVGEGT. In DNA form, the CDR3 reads TGTGCCAGCAGTTCAGGACAGGGCGCAGAGACCCAGTACTTC. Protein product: CASSSGQGAETQYF.

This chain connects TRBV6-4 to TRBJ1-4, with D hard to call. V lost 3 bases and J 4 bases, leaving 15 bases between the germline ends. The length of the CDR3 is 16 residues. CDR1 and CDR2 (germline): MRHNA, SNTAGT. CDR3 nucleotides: TGTGCCAGCAGTGAAGTGCGCGTTGAGCTTAATGAAAAACTGTTTTTT. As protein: CASSEVRVELNEKLFF.

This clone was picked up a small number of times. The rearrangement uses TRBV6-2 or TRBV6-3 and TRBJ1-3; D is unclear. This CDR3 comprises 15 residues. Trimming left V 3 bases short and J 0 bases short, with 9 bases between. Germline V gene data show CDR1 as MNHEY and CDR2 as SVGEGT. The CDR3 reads CASSYGPGSGNTIYF. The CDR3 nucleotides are TGTGCCAGCAGTTATGGTCCGGGCTCTGGAAACACCATATATTTT.

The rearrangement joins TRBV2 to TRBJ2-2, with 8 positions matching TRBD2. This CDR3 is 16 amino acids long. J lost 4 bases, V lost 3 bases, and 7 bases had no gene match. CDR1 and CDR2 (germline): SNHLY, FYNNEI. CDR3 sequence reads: CASSDLRGGGTGELFF. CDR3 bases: TGTGCCAGCAGTGATTTACGGGGGGGCGGCACCGGGGAGCTGTTTTTT.

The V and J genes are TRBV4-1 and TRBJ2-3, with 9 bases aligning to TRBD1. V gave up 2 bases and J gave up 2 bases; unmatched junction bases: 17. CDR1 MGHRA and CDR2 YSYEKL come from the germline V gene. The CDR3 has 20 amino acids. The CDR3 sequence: CASSQRYREPGQGTTDTQYF. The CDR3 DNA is TGCGCCAGCAGCCAAAGGTACCGAGAACCGGGACAGGGCACCACAGATACGCAGTATTTT.

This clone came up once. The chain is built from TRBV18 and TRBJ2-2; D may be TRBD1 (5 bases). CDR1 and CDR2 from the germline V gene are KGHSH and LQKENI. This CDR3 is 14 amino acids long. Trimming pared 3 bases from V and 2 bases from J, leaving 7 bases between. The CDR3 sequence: CASSPTDNTGELFF. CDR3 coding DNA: TGTGCCAGCTCACCGACAGATAACACCGGGGAGCTGTTTTTT.

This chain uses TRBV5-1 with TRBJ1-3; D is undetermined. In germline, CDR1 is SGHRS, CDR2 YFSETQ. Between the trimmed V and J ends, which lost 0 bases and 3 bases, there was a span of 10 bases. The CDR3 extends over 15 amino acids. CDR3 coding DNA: TGCGCCAGCAGCTTGGGCGGCGGGGATGGAAACACCATATATTTT. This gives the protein CASSLGGGDGNTIYF.

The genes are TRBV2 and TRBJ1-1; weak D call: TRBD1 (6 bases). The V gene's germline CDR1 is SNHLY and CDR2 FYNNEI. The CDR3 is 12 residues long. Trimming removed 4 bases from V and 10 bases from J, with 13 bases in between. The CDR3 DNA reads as TGTGCCAGCAGTGTAACAGGGAGGGGAGCTTTCTTT. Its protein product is CASSVTGRGAFF.

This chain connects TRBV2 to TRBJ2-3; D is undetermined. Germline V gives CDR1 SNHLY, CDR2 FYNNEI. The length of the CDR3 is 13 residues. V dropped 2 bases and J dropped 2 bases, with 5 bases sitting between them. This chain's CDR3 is CASSEKTTDTQYF. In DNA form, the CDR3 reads TGTGCCAGCAGTGAAAAAACCACAGATACGCAGTATTTT.

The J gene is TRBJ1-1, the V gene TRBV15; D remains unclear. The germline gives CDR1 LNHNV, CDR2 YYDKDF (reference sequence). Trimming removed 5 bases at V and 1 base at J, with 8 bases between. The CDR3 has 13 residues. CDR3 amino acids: CATSRPGNTEAFF. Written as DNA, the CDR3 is TGTGCCACCAGCCGACCAGGGAACACTGAAGCTTTCTTT.

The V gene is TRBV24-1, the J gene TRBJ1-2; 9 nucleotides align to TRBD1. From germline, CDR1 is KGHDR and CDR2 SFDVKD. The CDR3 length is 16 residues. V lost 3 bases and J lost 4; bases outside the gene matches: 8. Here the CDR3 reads CATSDPRTGGAYGYTF. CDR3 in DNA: TGTGCCACCAGTGATCCCCGTACAGGGGGCGCCTATGGCTACACCTTC.

The CDR3: CASSLGTENFYGYTF. The CDR3 nucleotides read TGCGCCAGCAGCCTCGGGACAGAAAACTTCTATGGCTACACCTTC. V gene TRBV4-3 combines with J gene TRBJ1-2; 7 bases line up with TRBD1. J was trimmed by 4 bases and V by 4 bases; bases with no gene match: 9. The CDR3 is made up of 15 amino acids. CDR1 and CDR2 from the germline V gene are LGHNA and YSLEER.

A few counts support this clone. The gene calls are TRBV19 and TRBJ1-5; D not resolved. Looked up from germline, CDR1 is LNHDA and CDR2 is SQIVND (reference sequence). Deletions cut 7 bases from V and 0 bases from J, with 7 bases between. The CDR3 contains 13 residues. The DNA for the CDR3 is TGTGCCAGTATCATCCATAGCAATCAGCCCCAGCATTTT. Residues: CASIIHSNQPQHF. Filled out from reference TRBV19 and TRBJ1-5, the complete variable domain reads DGGITQSPKYLFRKEGQNVTLSCEQNLNHDAMYWYRQDPGQGLRLIYYSQIVNDFQKGDIAEGYSVSREKKESFPLTVTSAQKNPTAFYLCASIIHSNQPQHFGDGTRLSIL.

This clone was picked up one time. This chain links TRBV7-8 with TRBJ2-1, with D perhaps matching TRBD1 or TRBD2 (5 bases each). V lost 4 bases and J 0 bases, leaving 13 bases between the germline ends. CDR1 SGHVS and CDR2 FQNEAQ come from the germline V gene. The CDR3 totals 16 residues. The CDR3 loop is CASSSPGASSYNEQFF. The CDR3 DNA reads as TGTGCCAGCAGCTCCCCCGGGGCTAGCTCCTACAATGAGCAGTTCTTC.

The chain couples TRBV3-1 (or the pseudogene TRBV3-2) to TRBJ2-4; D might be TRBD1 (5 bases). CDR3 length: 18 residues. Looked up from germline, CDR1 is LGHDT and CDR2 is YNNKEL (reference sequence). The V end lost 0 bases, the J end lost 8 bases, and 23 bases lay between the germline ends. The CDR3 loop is CASSQERGRALISHIQYF. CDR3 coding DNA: TGTGCCAGCAGCCAAGAGCGCGGCAGGGCTCTTATTAGTCACATTCAGTACTTC.

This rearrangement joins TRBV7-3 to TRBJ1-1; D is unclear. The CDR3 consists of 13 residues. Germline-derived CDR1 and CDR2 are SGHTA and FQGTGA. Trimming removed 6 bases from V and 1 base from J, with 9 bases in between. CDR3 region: CASRRDKNTEAFF. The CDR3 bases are TGTGCCAGCAGACGCGACAAGAACACTGAAGCTTTCTTT.

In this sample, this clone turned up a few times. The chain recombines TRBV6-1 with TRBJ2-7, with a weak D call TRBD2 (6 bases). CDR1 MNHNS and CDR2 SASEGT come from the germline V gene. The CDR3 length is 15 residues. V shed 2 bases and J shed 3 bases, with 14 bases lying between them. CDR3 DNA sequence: TGTGCCAGCAGTGAAATCGGGGGATCGGGCTACGAGCAGTACGTC. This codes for CASSEIGGSGYEQYV.

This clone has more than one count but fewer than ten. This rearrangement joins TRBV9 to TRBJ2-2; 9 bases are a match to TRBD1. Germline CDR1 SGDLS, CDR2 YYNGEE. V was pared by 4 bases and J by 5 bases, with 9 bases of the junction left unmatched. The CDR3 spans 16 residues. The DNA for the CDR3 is TGTGCCAGCAGCCTCGTCGGGGACAGGGTAACCGGGGAGCTGTTTTTT. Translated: CASSLVGDRVTGELFF. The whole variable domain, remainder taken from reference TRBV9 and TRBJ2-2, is DSGVTQTPKHLITATGQRVTLRCSPRSGDLSVYWYQQSLDQGLQFLIQYYNGEERAKGNILERFSAQQFPDLHSELNLSSLELGDSALYFCASSLVGDRVTGELFFGEGSRLTVL.

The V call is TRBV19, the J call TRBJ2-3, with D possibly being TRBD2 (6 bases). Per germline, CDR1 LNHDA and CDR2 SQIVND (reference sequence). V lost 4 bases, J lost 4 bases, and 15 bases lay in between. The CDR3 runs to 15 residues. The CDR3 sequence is CASSTRGSRADTQYF. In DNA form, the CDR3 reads TGTGCCAGTAGTACGCGGGGTTCTAGGGCAGATACGCAGTATTTT.

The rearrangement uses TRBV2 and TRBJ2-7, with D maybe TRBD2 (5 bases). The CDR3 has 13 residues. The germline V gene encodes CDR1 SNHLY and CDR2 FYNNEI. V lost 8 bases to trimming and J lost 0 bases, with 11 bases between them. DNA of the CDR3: TGTGCCAGCCGGGAAAGAGGCTCCTACGAGCAGTACGTC. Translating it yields CASRERGSYEQYV.

The CDR3 coding sequence is TGTGCCAGCAGCAATTTTGGCGGGCAGCCCTACGAGCAGTACGTC. It is translated as CASSNFGGQPYEQYV. The V and J genes are TRBV21-1 and TRBJ2-7; TRBD2 reflects the table's D call only, with no check against the DNA. TRBV21-1 is assigned pseudogene status. The CDR3 contains 15 residues.

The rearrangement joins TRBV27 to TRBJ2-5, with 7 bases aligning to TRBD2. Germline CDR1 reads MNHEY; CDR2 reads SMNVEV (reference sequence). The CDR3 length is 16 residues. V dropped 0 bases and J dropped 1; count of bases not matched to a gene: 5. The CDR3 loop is CASSLSTSVSQETQYF. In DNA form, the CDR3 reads TGTGCCAGCAGTTTATCAACTAGCGTAAGCCAAGAGACCCAGTACTTC.

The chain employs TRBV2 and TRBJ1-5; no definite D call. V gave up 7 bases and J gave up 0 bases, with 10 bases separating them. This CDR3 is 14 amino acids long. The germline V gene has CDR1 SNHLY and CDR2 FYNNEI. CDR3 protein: CASTPLYSNQPQHF. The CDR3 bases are TGTGCCAGCACACCCCTCTATAGCAATCAGCCCCAGCATTTT.

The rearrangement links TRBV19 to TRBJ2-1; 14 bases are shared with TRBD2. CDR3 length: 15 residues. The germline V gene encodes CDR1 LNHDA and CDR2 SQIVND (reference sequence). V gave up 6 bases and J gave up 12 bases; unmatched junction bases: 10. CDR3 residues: CASRAGTSGGKGQFF. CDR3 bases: TGTGCCAGTAGAGCCGGGACTAGCGGGGGAAAGGGGCAGTTCTTC.

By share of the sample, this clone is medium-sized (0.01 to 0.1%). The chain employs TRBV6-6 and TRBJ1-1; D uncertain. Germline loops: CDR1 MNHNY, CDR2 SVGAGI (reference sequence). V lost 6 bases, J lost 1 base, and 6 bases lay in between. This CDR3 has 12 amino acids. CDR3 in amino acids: CASSLANTEAFF. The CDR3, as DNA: TGTGCCAGCAGCTTAGCGAACACTGAAGCTTTCTTT.

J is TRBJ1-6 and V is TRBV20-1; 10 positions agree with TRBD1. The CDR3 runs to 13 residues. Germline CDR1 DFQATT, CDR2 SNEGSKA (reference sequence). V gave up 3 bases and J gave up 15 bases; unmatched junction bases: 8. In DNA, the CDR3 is TGCAGTGCTAGTGTGGACAGGGGGTACGTCCTCCACTTT. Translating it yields CSASVDRGYVLHF.

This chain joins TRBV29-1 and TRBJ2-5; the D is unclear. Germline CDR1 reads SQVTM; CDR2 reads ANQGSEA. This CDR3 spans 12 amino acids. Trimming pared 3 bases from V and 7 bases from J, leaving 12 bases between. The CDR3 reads CSVEGGPGTQYF. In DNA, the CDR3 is TGCAGCGTTGAGGGCGGCCCAGGGACCCAGTACTTC.

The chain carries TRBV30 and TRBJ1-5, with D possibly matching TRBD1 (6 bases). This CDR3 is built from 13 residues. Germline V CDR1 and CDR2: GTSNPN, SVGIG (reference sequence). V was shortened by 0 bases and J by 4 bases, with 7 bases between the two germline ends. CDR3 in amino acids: CAWSVRGNQPQHF. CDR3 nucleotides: TGTGCCTGGAGTGTAAGGGGGAATCAGCCCCAGCATTTT.